The 17 T cell receptor beta chains in this list originate from one sample, sequenced in a study of pediatric ulcerative colitis. TCRdb's table, derived via immunoSEQ multiplex PCR, lists solely in-frame clones and lacks some. The sample yields approximately 60,000 clones, about 86% seen once. The specimen sequenced was blood. The origin of the receptors is a boy between 10 and 17 years old with severe ulcerative colitis.

The V gene is TRBV5-6, the J gene TRBJ2-5, with 8 bases fitting TRBD2. The CDR3 runs to 13 residues. V was clipped by 0 bases and J by 9 bases; unmatched bases: 4. CDR1 SGHDT and CDR2 YYEEEE come from the germline V gene. The CDR3 sequence: CASSLASGRSQYF. The CDR3 bases are TGTGCCAGCAGCTTGGCCAGCGGGAGATCCCAGTACTTC. The full variable domain, in which reference TRBV5-6 and TRBJ2-5 provide the parts outside the CDR3, is DAGVTQSPTHLIKTRGQQVTLRCSPKSGHDTVSWYQQALGQGPQFIFQYYEEEERQRGNFPDRFSGHQFPNYSSELNVNALLLGDSALYLCASSLASGRSQYFGPGTRLLVL.

V is TRBV5-6 and J is TRBJ2-7; TRBD1 matches at 11 bases. CDR1 is SGHDT, CDR2 YYEEEE, per germline. CDR3 length: 15 amino acids. V shed 4 bases, J shed 3 bases, and the junction held 6 bases outside the gene matches. CDR3 amino acids: CASSPVGTGGYEQYF. For the CDR3, the DNA is TGTGCCAGCAGCCCCGTGGGGACAGGGGGCTACGAGCAGTACTTC.

The chain joins TRBV10-3 to TRBJ2-1; D possibly corresponds to TRBD2 (5 bases). Trimming took off 8 bases at V and 4 bases at J, with 12 bases between the two ends. The CDR3 is 13 residues long. CDR1 ENHRY and CDR2 SYGVKD come from the germline V gene. This chain's CDR3 is CAILPEEYNEQFF. The CDR3 bases are TGTGCCATCCTACCGGAGGAGTACAATGAGCAGTTCTTC.

The rearrangement uses TRBV27 and TRBJ1-4; 7 positions agree with TRBD1. CDR1 is MNHEY and CDR2 is SMNVEV in the germline V gene (reference sequence). The V segment lost 3 bases and the J segment 3 bases; nucleotides outside the gene matches: 4. The CDR3 has 15 residues. The CDR3 protein is CASSFGDRPNEKLFF. DNA of the CDR3: TGTGCCAGCAGTTTTGGGGACAGACCTAATGAAAAACTGTTTTTT.

This chain joins TRBV15 and TRBJ2-7; 7 bases map to TRBD2. Germline CDR1 reads LNHNV; CDR2 reads YYDKDF (reference sequence). The CDR3 has 13 residues. The V and J ends lost 8 bases and 3 bases, in that order; junction bases with no gene match: 7. CDR3 in amino acids: CATSPGGYYEQYF. The CDR3 nucleotides read TGTGCCACCTCGCCGGGGGGATACTACGAGCAGTACTTC.

In the case of this clone: A read error may produce the germline difference seen at one junction end. The V call is TRBV6-1, the J call TRBJ2-5, with a tentative D call TRBD1 (5 bases). The CDR3 spans 15 residues. Germline CDR1 and CDR2: MNHNS and SASEGT. The CDR3 sequence: CASSEGPRGSETQYF. The DNA for the CDR3 is TGTGCCAGCAGCGAAGGACCAAGGGGTAGCGAGACCCAGTACTTC.

This chain joins TRBV6-1 and TRBJ2-5, with D possibly called TRBD1 or TRBD2 (5 bases each). Trimming removed 1 base from V and 0 bases from J, with 18 bases in between. This CDR3 is built from 18 residues. Germline loops: CDR1 MNHNS, CDR2 SASEGT. Written as DNA, the CDR3 is TGTGCCAGCAGTGAAGGTATTGGGACGGGAAAGTACCAAGAGACCCAGTACTTC. Amino acids: CASSEGIGTGKYQETQYF.

This clone appeared once. This chain joins TRBV28 and TRBJ1-1; the D is unclear. The CDR3 consists of 14 residues. V gave up 5 bases and J gave up 2 bases, with 12 bases separating them. The germline CDR1 and CDR2 sequences are MDHEN and SYDVKM. Here the CDR3 DNA reads TGTGCCAGCAGTATCGGGAGGTTTAACACTGAAGCTTTCTTT. Translation: CASSIGRFNTEAFF.

The chain recombines TRBV7-8 with TRBJ1-2, with no clear D. Germline V gives CDR1 SGHVS, CDR2 FQNEAQ. Trimming left V 2 bases short and J 8 bases short, with 15 bases between. This CDR3 has 14 residues. The CDR3 nucleotides read TGTGCCAGCAGCTTAAGACGGGTCGAGAGCGGCTACACCTTC. As protein: CASSLRRVESGYTF.

The chain links TRBV5-1 to TRBJ2-3, with D tentatively TRBD1 or TRBD2 (6 bases each). The V end was cut by 4 bases, the J end by 4 bases, with 19 bases between. The CDR3 has 16 residues. Per the germline V gene, CDR1 is SGHRS and CDR2 is YFSETQ. The CDR3 nucleotides are TGCGCCAGCAGCACGGACGGGGGCGGGTGGGCAGATACGCAGTATTTT. Residues: CASSTDGGGWADTQYF.

The rearrangement links TRBV7-9 to TRBJ2-1; D remains unclear. Germline loops: CDR1 SEHNR, CDR2 FQNEAQ (reference sequence). The CDR3 covers 15 residues. V lost 1 base, J lost 1 base, and 8 bases lay in between. The CDR3 nucleotides are TGTGCCAGCAGCTTAGACAGAAGTTCCTACAATGAGCAGTTCTTC. Protein product: CASSLDRSSYNEQFF.

The chain couples TRBV10-3 to TRBJ1-1; 9 bases are shared with TRBD1. Germline V lookup: CDR1 ENHRY, CDR2 SYGVKD. J lost 4 bases, V lost 2 bases, and 2 bases had no gene match. The CDR3 length is 14 residues. CDR3 amino acids: CAISEDRGSTEAFF. The CDR3 region has the DNA TGTGCCATCAGTGAGGACAGGGGGAGCACTGAAGCTTTCTTT.

The chain carries TRBV11-3 and TRBJ2-7; weak D call: TRBD2 (6 bases). CDR3 length equals 16 residues. The germline V gene encodes CDR1 SGHNT and CDR2 YENEEA. Trimming took off 5 bases at V and 4 bases at J, with 21 bases between the two ends. This chain's CDR3 is CASSRQAGESPYEQYF. In DNA, the CDR3 is TGTGCCAGCAGCCGGCAAGCGGGCGAATCTCCATACGAGCAGTACTTC.

The V gene is TRBV27, the J gene TRBJ1-5; D not certain. Trimming left V 5 bases short and J 0 bases short, with 11 bases between. This CDR3 spans 15 amino acids. The germline V gene has CDR1 MNHEY and CDR2 SMNVEV (reference sequence). The CDR3, as DNA: TGTGCCAGCAGTCCCGACAACTATAGCAATCAGCCCCAGCATTTT. Protein: CASSPDNYSNQPQHF.

The chain recombines TRBV5-1 with TRBJ2-2, with 12 nucleotides matching TRBD2. Trimming removed 6 bases from V and 2 bases from J; junction bases left unmatched: 2. Germline-derived CDR1 and CDR2 are SGHRS and YFSETQ. The CDR3 extends over 15 amino acids. CDR3 bases: TGCGCCAGCATCGGACTAGCGGGAAACACCGGGGAGCTGTTTTTT. Protein sequence: CASIGLAGNTGELFF.

This chain links TRBV11-2 with TRBJ1-3, with 8 bases that match TRBD1. The CDR3 totals 15 residues. The V segment lost 3 bases and the J segment 0 bases; nucleotides outside the gene matches: 1. Germline CDR1 and CDR2: SGHAT and FQNNGV. CDR3 amino acids: CASSFGQGSGNTIYF. CDR3 nucleotide sequence: TGTGCCAGCAGCTTCGGACAGGGCTCTGGAAACACCATATATTTT.

This chain joins TRBV7-9 and TRBJ2-7; D remains unclear. Trimming stripped 6 bases from V and 10 bases from J, with 16 bases between. The CDR3 covers 12 residues. The V gene's germline CDR1 is SEHNR and CDR2 FQNEAQ (reference sequence). In DNA, the CDR3 is TGTGCCAGCAGTGATAATGGGATTATCCAGTACTTC. Translation: CASSDNGIIQYF.